This TCR beta chain was profiled in a study of CD8+ T cells in alopecia areata. Looking at the study overall: Treated patients were given 5 to 10 mg oral tofacitinib twice daily. Study results and caveats: Sharing of TCRs across patients appeared less clear than in mice, possibly for HLA-related reasons. There was only one nonresponder, so it was unclear how baseline CD8+ expansion relates to response.

Sample treatment: oral pan-JAK inhibitor, 5-10 mg twice daily. The investigators collected lesional scalp punch biopsies and peripheral blood from alopecia areata patients. About this clone: Its target is unknown.

After isolation, RNA underwent reverse transcription to generate cDNA as the sequencing template. Produced via immunoSEQ multiplex PCR; TCRdb's table is partial and in-frame only. Counted here are about 3,800 clones, roughly 70% occurring once; the ten biggest clones make up 6.2%. With 5 bases removed from V and 5 bases from J, the gap between germline ends came to 7 bases. The CDR3 is 12 amino acids. Germline lookup yields CDR1 LNHDA and CDR2 SQIVND (reference sequence). The sequencing used skin, collected at week 24, from a patient treated with tofacitinib. V usage is TRBV19 and J usage is TRBJ2-4; maybe TRBD2 (5 bases). This clonotype was obtained from a human donor with alopecia areata. CDR3 protein: CASSWGENIQYF. The CDR3 coding sequence is TGTGCCAGTAGTTGGGGAGAAAACATTCAGTACTTC.